The sequence of this T cell receptor (beta chain) was determined in a study of blood T cell repertoires in COVID-19. Methods used by the authors: It was from reference gene primer amplification that nucleated cell counts were estimated. Produced via immunoSEQ multiplex PCR; TCRdb's table is partial and in-frame only. V, J and clone size were drawn from that table, and D and trimming were deduced from the DNA. The sample carries roughly 48,000 clones, 83% recorded once. The CDR3 runs to 15 residues. Trimming took 4 bases from V and 5 from J; bases not matched to a gene: 9. The germline V gene has CDR1 SGHRS and CDR2 YFSETQ.

The rearrangement uses TRBV5-1 and TRBJ1-2; TRBD1 aligns across 9 bases. The sample comprised peripheral blood. This TCR derives from a human donor in a cohort sampled during active COVID-19. The DNA of the CDR3 is TGCGCCAGCAGCCCGGGGGGGACAGGGATATATGGCTACACCTTC. This sequence encodes CASSPGGTGIYGYTF.